Shown below are 24 T cell receptor beta chains from a single sample sequenced in a study of blood T cells in healthy people across ages. It was with a sample-barcoded 5' primer and a J-beta primer mix that a second PCR of about 6 to 12 cycles was run. TCRdb itself ran the 5' RACE reads through MiXCR, one entry per CDR3 protein. Here the sample spans approximately 770,000 distinct CDR3 sequences, more than 45% being singletons. Sequenced material: blood. The receptors shown here come from a man aged 25 to 40 in good health.

This clonotype was seen many times. The V gene is TRBV6-2 or TRBV6-3, the J gene TRBJ1-1; D remains ambiguous. CDR1 is MNHEY, CDR2 SVGEGT, per germline. The ends were cut back, 4 bases at V and 3 bases at J, with 9 bases in the middle. This CDR3 is 13 amino acids long. CDR3 DNA sequence: TGTGCCAGCAGTTTCCAGGCGGACACTGAAGCTTTCTTT. This codes for CASSFQADTEAFF.

The chain recombines TRBV3-1 with TRBJ2-5; D may be TRBD2 (5 bases). The CDR3 has 12 residues. The germline CDR1 and CDR2 sequences are LGHDT and YNNKEL (reference sequence). The V end lost 4 bases, the J end lost 10 bases, and 13 bases lay between the germline ends. DNA for the CDR3: TGTGCCAGCAGCCCTGTCGCGGGCGACCAGTACTTC. Translation gives CASSPVAGDQYF.

The rearrangement uses TRBV12-5 and TRBJ2-5; the D is unclear. Trimming left V 3 bases short and J 4 bases short, with 9 bases between. The CDR3 is made up of 13 amino acids. Germline V gene sequence: CDR1 LGHNT, CDR2 FRNRAP. CDR3 residues: CASGLRIAETQYF. CDR3 sequence (DNA): TGTGCTAGTGGTTTAAGAATTGCAGAGACCCAGTACTTC.

Concerning this clonotype: Just one base apart from a much larger clone, this may be a read error. The V gene is TRBV9, the J gene TRBJ2-1; 13 bases agree with TRBD2. The J call may not be correct, given that the DNA end is closer to TRBJ2-7. CDR1 and CDR2 (germline): SGDLS, YYNGEE. This CDR3 is built from 17 residues. The CDR3 nucleotides read TGTGCCAGCAGCGCCAGCTCCGGGACTAGCGGGGCCAATGAGCAGTACTTC. Its translation: CASSASSGTSGANEQYF.

The chain joins TRBV7-8 to TRBJ2-1; TRBD2 matches at 14 bases. Per the germline V gene, CDR1 is SGHVS and CDR2 is FQNEAQ. V was clipped by 5 bases and J by 8 bases; unmatched bases: 11. The CDR3 loop spans 17 amino acids. The CDR3 nucleotides read TGTGCCAGCAGCCCATCACAAGGGGGACTAGCGGGGGATGAGCAGTTCTTC. Protein product: CASSPSQGGLAGDEQFF.

The chain couples TRBV10-3 to TRBJ1-2, with D uncertain. V was shortened by 10 bases and J by 6 bases, with 18 bases between the two germline ends. Germline assignment: CDR1 ENHRY and CDR2 SYGVKD. This CDR3 has 13 residues. CDR3 DNA: TGTGCCACCACAACGCGGGAGAATGATGGCTACACCTTC. Its translation is CATTTRENDGYTF.

The chain links TRBV7-2 to TRBJ2-5; 7 bases are shared with TRBD1. The CDR3 consists of 13 residues. Germline CDR1 reads SGHTA; CDR2 reads FQGNSA. J gave up 4 bases and V 5 bases, and 4 bases lay outside the gene matches. CDR3 loop: CASSRGQLETQYF. The CDR3 DNA follows: TGTGCCAGCAGCCGGGGACAGTTAGAGACCCAGTACTTC.

The chain couples TRBV25-1 to TRBJ1-1; perhaps TRBD1 as D (5 bases). Trimming cost V 4 bases and J 3 bases, with 9 bases left between them. Germline CDR1 and CDR2: MGHDK and SYGVNS. The CDR3 runs 13 residues. CDR3 in amino acids: CASSAQGYTEAFF. The CDR3 DNA reads TGTGCCAGCAGTGCCCAGGGTTACACTGAAGCTTTCTTT.

The rearrangement uses TRBV7-2 and TRBJ1-2; D not resolved. Germline CDR1 is SGHTA and CDR2 is FQGNSA. The CDR3 covers 13 residues. The V and J ends lost 5 bases and 5 bases respectively, with 12 bases between them. The CDR3 loop is CASSLSVVYGYTF. The DNA for the CDR3 is TGTGCCAGCAGCCTTAGCGTAGTATATGGCTACACCTTC.

The CDR3 DNA sequence: TGTGCCAGCAGTTTCTGGGACTCCGGCTACGAGCAGTACTTC. Residues: CASSFWDSGYEQYF. V gene TRBV28 combines with J gene TRBJ2-4; D is perhaps TRBD2 (6 bases). TRBJ2-7 matches the DNA end more closely, so the J call is doubtful. Germline V gene lookup returns CDR1 MDHEN and CDR2 SYDVKM. The CDR3 is 14 residues long.

The chain employs TRBV4-3 and TRBJ1-2; D is perhaps TRBD1 (5 bases). CDR3 length: 14 amino acids. Trimming stripped 1 base from V and 6 bases from J, with 12 bases between. Germline CDR1 and CDR2: LGHNA and YSLEER. CDR3 nucleotides: TGCGCCAGCAGCCAAGTAGGGGCGAGGGATGGCTACACCTTC. This encodes CASSQVGARDGYTF.

J is TRBJ2-7 and V is TRBV12-3 or TRBV12-4; 9 bases match TRBD1. CDR3 length: 16 amino acids. Trimming took 5 bases from V and 6 from J; bases not matched to a gene: 14. The CDR3 region is CASSPLTGGILREQYF. Written as DNA, the CDR3 is TGTGCCAGCAGTCCGCTGACAGGGGGGATTTTACGCGAGCAGTACTTC.

The chain recombines TRBV5-1 with TRBJ2-3; 9 bases agree with TRBD1. V trimming: 2 bases; J trimming: 5 bases; junction bases outside the gene matches: 6. Germline values: CDR1 SGHRS, CDR2 YFSETQ. This CDR3 is 15 amino acids long. CDR3 coding DNA: TGCGCCAGCAGCTTACAGGGGGCGTGGGGAGATACGCAGTATTTT. Translation gives CASSLQGAWGDTQYF.

The chain joins TRBV12-3 or TRBV12-4 to TRBJ2-7; TRBD1 agrees at 9 bases. TRBJ2-5 matches the DNA end more closely, so the J call is doubtful. The CDR3 runs 16 residues. CDR3 DNA sequence: TGTGCCAGCAGCCCCTGGACAGGGGCCGGTGGGGAGACCCAGTACTTC. This gives the protein CASSPWTGAGGETQYF.

This sequence joins TRBV5-8 and TRBJ2-7; D call uncertain. The CDR3 has 12 amino acids. Germline V lookup: CDR1 SGHTS, CDR2 YDEGEE. The ends were cut back, 2 bases at V and 6 bases at J, with 9 bases in the middle. CDR3 nucleotides: TGTGCCAGCAGCTTAAGAAGTTCCGAGCAGTACTTC. Translating gives CASSLRSSEQYF.

The chain links TRBV6-1 to TRBJ1-2; D is undetermined. Per the germline V gene, CDR1 is MNHNS and CDR2 is SASEGT. The CDR3 loop spans 14 amino acids. Trimming removed 0 bases at V and 4 bases at J, with 9 bases between. CDR3 bases: TGTGCCAGCAGTGAAGCATTGGAAGTCTATGGCTACACCTTC. Its protein is CASSEALEVYGYTF.

The V and J genes are TRBV29-1 and TRBJ2-4; D is uncertain. Trimming left V 4 bases short and J 0 bases short, with 13 bases between. CDR1 is SQVTM, CDR2 ANQGSEA, per germline. This CDR3 comprises 15 residues. CDR3 sequence: CSVVSPTLAKNIQYF. The CDR3 nucleotides read TGCAGCGTTGTATCACCGACACTAGCCAAAAACATTCAGTACTTC.

The chain carries TRBV7-2 and TRBJ2-1; D is uncertain. CDR3 length equals 11 residues. Germline CDR1 reads SGHTA; CDR2 reads FQGNSA. Trimming shortened V by 8 bases and J by 8 bases, and 10 bases separated the two germline ends. The CDR3 reads CASLVRDEQFF. CDR3 nucleotide sequence: TGTGCCAGCCTGGTCCGCGATGAGCAGTTCTTC. Full variable domain (rest looked up from reference TRBV7-2 and TRBJ2-1): GAGVSQSPSNKVTEKGKDVELRCDPISGHTALYWYRQSLGQGLEFLIYFQGNSAPDKSGLPSDRFSAERTGGSVSTLTIQRTQQEDSAVYLCASLVRDEQFFGPGTRLTVL.

The chain uses TRBV4-1 and TRBJ2-1; D ambiguous. The CDR3 is 17 amino acids. Trimming left V 0 bases short and J 0 bases short, with 12 bases between. The V gene's germline CDR1 is MGHRA and CDR2 YSYEKL. CDR3 DNA sequence: TGCGCCAGCAGCCAAGATCAGCCAGCGAGCTCCTACAATGAGCAGTTCTTC. Translated: CASSQDQPASSYNEQFF.

CDR3 sequence: CASSTTSRAADTQYF. DNA of the CDR3: TGTGCCAGCAGCACTACCTCACGGGCCGCAGATACGCAGTATTTT. The chain couples TRBV25-1 to TRBJ2-3; no reliable D call. Trimming took off 6 bases at V and 4 bases at J, with 17 bases between the two ends. In germline, CDR1 is MGHDK, CDR2 SYGVNS. This CDR3 region has 15 residues. The full variable domain, with the rest looked up from reference TRBV25-1 and TRBJ2-3, is EADIYQTPRYLVIGTGKKITLECSQTMGHDKMYWYQQDPGMELHLIHYSYGVNSTEKGDLSSESTVSRIRTEHFPLTLESARPSHTSQYLCASSTTSRAADTQYFGPGTRLTVL.

J is TRBJ2-1 and V is TRBV7-3; D gene ambiguous. Germline V CDR1 and CDR2: SGHTA, FQGTGA. The V end lost 5 bases, the J end lost 8 bases, and 19 bases lay between the germline ends. This CDR3 has 15 amino acids. CDR3 DNA: TGTGCCAGCAGCCCCTTCCCCGGACCATTCTATGAGCAGTTCTTC. As protein: CASSPFPGPFYEQFF.

This clonotype occurred once. The rearrangement joins TRBV20-1 to TRBJ2-1; D gene uncertain. CDR1 DFQATT and CDR2 SNEGSKA come from the germline V gene (reference sequence). Trimming took 1 base from V and 9 from J, leaving 13 bases between them. CDR3 length equals 13 residues. The CDR3 DNA sequence: TGCAGTGCTAGAGGACCAGGCGACATTGAGCAGTTCTTC. Its translation: CSARGPGDIEQFF.

This chain joins TRBV4-2 and TRBJ2-5; D may correspond to TRBD1 or TRBD2 (6 bases each). The J call is doubtful: the DNA matches TRBJ2-7 better. From germline, CDR1 is LGHNA and CDR2 YNFKEQ. The CDR3 spans 16 residues. CDR3 DNA: TGTGCCAGCAGCCCCGGGACACAGGGAGGTAGATACGAGCAGTACTTC. Translated: CASSPGTQGGRYEQYF.

V usage is TRBV3-1 and J usage is TRBJ1-1, with 7 bases aligning to TRBD1. V shed 1 base and J 3 bases; nucleotides not matched to a gene: 2. The CDR3 has 14 amino acids. In germline, CDR1 is LGHDT, CDR2 YNNKEL (reference sequence). CDR3 loop: CASSQAGQDTEAFF. In nucleotides, the CDR3 is TGTGCCAGCAGCCAAGCTGGACAGGACACTGAAGCTTTCTTT.